The 15 T cell receptor beta chains reported below all come from one sample, sequenced in a study of blood T cells in healthy people across ages. For the second PCR, which ran for about 6 to 12 cycles, a sample-barcoded 5' primer and a J-beta primer mix were used. TCRdb recomputed calls from the 5' RACE reads with MiXCR, one row per CDR3 protein. The table lists some 730,000 distinct CDR3 sequences, about 24% of them singletons. The source material was blood. Receptor source: an older man in good health.

The chain links TRBV29-1 to TRBJ1-6; TRBD1 matches 10 bases. V trimming: 7 bases; J trimming: 6 bases; junction bases outside the gene matches: 9. The CDR3 loop spans 15 amino acids. Germline-derived CDR1 and CDR2 are SQVTM and ANQGSEA. CDR3 sequence: CSASIGQGVNSPLHF. CDR3 bases: TGCAGCGCGTCCATCGGACAGGGGGTTAATTCACCCCTCCACTTT.

V is TRBV19 and J is TRBJ2-1, with 10 bases identical to TRBD2. Germline V gene data show CDR1 as LNHDA and CDR2 as SQIVND (reference sequence). The CDR3 is made up of 14 amino acids. V lost 7 bases, J lost 6 bases, and 6 bases stayed unmatched. CDR3 region: CASMGTSATNEQFF. The CDR3 DNA sequence: TGTGCCAGTATGGGGACTAGCGCAACCAATGAGCAGTTCTTC.

This clonotype was picked up a small number of times. The chain recombines TRBV12-3 or TRBV12-4 with TRBJ2-7; 10 bases are a match to TRBD2. Judging by the DNA end, TRBJ2-1 fits better; the J call may be wrong. The CDR3 spans 15 residues. The CDR3: CASSPTPGLAKEQFF. The CDR3 nucleotides are TGTGCCAGCAGTCCGACTCCGGGACTAGCGAAGGAGCAGTTCTTC.

The chain carries TRBV4-2 and TRBJ2-1; D is possibly TRBD2 (6 bases). The assigned J gene may be wrong: the sequence end matches TRBJ2-7 better. This CDR3 has 14 amino acids. Germline V gene sequence: CDR1 LGHNA, CDR2 YNFKEQ. CDR3 sequence reads: CASSQAGVKWEQYF. DNA for the CDR3: TGTGCCAGCAGCCAAGCGGGGGTCAAATGGGAGCAGTACTTC.

The CDR3 DNA follows: TGTGCCAGCAGTTTTGGACAGGGGGCTTTTAACATTCAGTACTTC. This gives the protein CASSFGQGAFNIQYF. The chain couples TRBV6-5 to TRBJ2-4; TRBD1 agrees at 11 bases. CDR1 and CDR2 (germline): MNHEY, SVGAGI. CDR3 size: 15 residues. Trimming took 4 bases from V and 7 from J; bases not matched to a gene: 6.

This clonotype was observed a few times. This chain links TRBV20-1 with TRBJ2-3; TRBD1 or TRBD2 may be the D gene (6 bases each). The CDR3 is 14 residues long. V was pared by 6 bases and J by 2 bases, with 15 bases between. The germline V gene has CDR1 DFQATT and CDR2 SNEGSKA (reference sequence). The CDR3 region is CSAARGLLTDTQYF. CDR3 nucleotides: TGCAGTGCCGCCAGGGGACTTCTCACAGATACGCAGTATTTT.

The CDR3 loop reads CASTPSGEGADTQYF. CDR3 nucleotides: TGTGCCAGCACCCCTAGCGGGGAGGGGGCAGATACGCAGTATTTT. The rearrangement links TRBV12-3 or TRBV12-4 to TRBJ2-3, with 9 bases matching TRBD2. The V and J ends lost 7 bases and 4 bases, in that order; junction bases with no gene match: 9. The CDR3 is 15 amino acids.

The gene calls are TRBV7-2 and TRBJ1-1, with 10 bases matching TRBD1. Germline V lookup: CDR1 SGHTA, CDR2 FQGNSA. The CDR3 totals 14 residues. The J segment lost 3 bases and the V segment lost 5 bases, leaving 3 bases of the junction unmatched. The CDR3 loop is CASSRDRGDTEAFF. Here the CDR3 DNA reads TGTGCCAGCAGCCGGGACAGGGGCGACACTGAAGCTTTCTTT.

In its sample, this clonotype was seen once. The junction shows a germline mismatch at one end, possibly a read error. The rearrangement joins TRBV29-1 to TRBJ1-4; the D is unclear. This CDR3 is built from 15 residues. CDR1 SQVTM and CDR2 ANQGSEA come from the germline V gene. The CDR3, as DNA: TGCAGCGTAGAAGAAAGGAGCGCAACTAATGAAAAACTGTTTTTT. Its protein is CSVEERSATNEKLFF.

This clonotype has ten or more counts. This chain joins TRBV7-7 and TRBJ2-3, with 8 bases identical to TRBD1. The trim removed 3 bases at V and 4 bases at J, leaving 3 bases unmatched. In germline, CDR1 is SSHAT, CDR2 FNYEAQ (reference sequence). The CDR3 contains 14 residues. The CDR3, as DNA: TGTGCCAGCAGCTTCGCAGGGGGCGCAGATACGCAGTATTTT. Protein sequence: CASSFAGGADTQYF.

The rearrangement links TRBV12-3 or TRBV12-4 to TRBJ2-1; D perhaps matches TRBD2 (6 bases). The CDR3 is made up of 13 amino acids. Trimming took off 2 bases at V and 9 bases at J, with 11 bases between the two ends. The CDR3 reads CASSLSSGGEQFF. The CDR3 nucleotides are TGTGCCAGCAGTTTATCCTCCGGGGGTGAGCAGTTCTTC.

The genes are TRBV27 and TRBJ2-5; 11 nucleotides line up with TRBD1. V dropped 8 bases and J dropped 5; count of bases not matched to a gene: 7. The CDR3 has 14 amino acids. The germline V gene has CDR1 MNHEY and CDR2 SMNVEV (reference sequence). Here the CDR3 DNA reads TGTGCCAGCCGACGGACAGGGGGCATCGAGACCCAGTACTTC. It specifies CASRRTGGIETQYF.

The chain employs TRBV4-3 and TRBJ1-4, with D hard to call. V was shortened by 4 bases and J by 0 bases, with 9 bases between the two germline ends. This CDR3 is built from 15 residues. CDR1 and CDR2 from the germline V gene are LGHNA and YSLEER. Here the CDR3 reads CASSLDVATNEKLFF. In DNA, the CDR3 is TGCGCCAGCAGCCTGGACGTTGCAACTAATGAAAAACTGTTTTTT.

This clonotype showed up just a few times. The chain couples TRBV9 to TRBJ1-6; tentative D call: TRBD1 (6 bases). V was pared by 2 bases and J by 8 bases, with 14 bases between. Germline V CDR1 and CDR2: SGDLS, YYNGEE. CDR3 length: 15 residues. The CDR3 DNA sequence: TGTGCCAGCAGCGTTGGACAGATTCCCGATTCACCCCTCCACTTT. The encoded protein is CASSVGQIPDSPLHF. Using reference TRBV9 and TRBJ1-6 for the parts outside the CDR3, the full variable domain is DSGVTQTPKHLITATGQRVTLRCSPRSGDLSVYWYQQSLDQGLQFLIQYYNGEERAKGNILERFSAQQFPDLHSELNLSSLELGDSALYFCASSVGQIPDSPLHFGNGTRLTVT.

The table lists this clonotype with a few counts. The chain has TRBV29-1 and TRBJ2-1, with TRBD2 matching 13 bases. Losses at the gene ends were 7 bases for V and 2 bases for J; bases not matched to a gene: 2. The length of the CDR3 is 14 residues. CDR1 and CDR2 (germline): SQVTM, ANQGSEA. CDR3 protein: CSAGTSGTYNEQFF. The CDR3 DNA is TGCAGCGCCGGGACTAGCGGGACCTACAATGAGCAGTTCTTC.